The rows below give T cell receptor beta chains drawn from one sample of a study of beta chain features in type 1 diabetes. Produced via immunoSEQ multiplex PCR; TCRdb's table is partial and in-frame only. The sample contains approximately 40,000 clones, roughly 50% of which appear only once. The sequenced material came from stem cell memory CD4+ T cells from blood. The receptors here all came from a woman aged 30 to 39 in good health. The CDR3 runs from the conserved cysteine through the conserved F or W. The order of the fields is V gene, clone size, CDR3 protein. For some rows the clone size is stated as once, few or many, or as a class when expanded; others skip it.

TRBV6-6 . CASRTTPGSLYEQYF
TRBV30 few CAWSVLMSSYNEQFF
TRBV2 . CASSFQPMGEYF
TRBV15 . CATSRDYVGHNEQFF
TRBV5-1 . CASSLELVRDQETQYF
TRBV28 . CASSFRGRDEQYF
TRBV7-2 . CASSLEGWQQPQHF
TRBV7-9 few CASSQDLYNEQFF
TRBV7-9 . CASSSSASSGNTIYF
TRBV2 . CASSILSGTGYSGANVLTF
TRBV6-6 . CASSYSGTGDQETQYF
TRBV23-1 . CASSQRTGDSYEQYF
TRBV5-6 few CASSLTDRSYEQYF